One and the same sample provided the 3 T cell receptor beta chains below, sequenced in a study of molecular identifiers for immune sequencing clone quantification. From the PCR reads, TCRdb called clonotypes with MiXCR, one entry per CDR3 protein. The sample lists about 630,000 distinct CDR3 sequences; 25% were seen once. The sample taken for sequencing was naive CD8+ T cells from blood, with Jurkat cell RNA spiked in. Subset of the sample: FACS-sorted CD8+CD4-CCR7+CD45RA+ naive T cells. Receptor source: a human donor in good health. Some libraries in this study had Jurkat cell RNA spiked in.

The chain has TRBV7-9 and TRBJ1-1; 7 nucleotides agree with TRBD1. The ends lost 5 bases at V and 0 bases at J; junction bases unmatched: 9. CDR1 is SEHNR, CDR2 FQNEAQ, per germline (reference sequence). The CDR3 runs to 16 residues. This CDR3 reads CASSPRQGVMNTEAFF. In nucleotides, the CDR3 is TGTGCCAGCAGCCCCCGACAGGGTGTCATGAACACTGAAGCTTTCTTT.

The CDR3 nucleotides are TGTGCCTGGAGTTTCACCTCTAGCGGGGGGGCCTACAATGAGCAGTTCTTC. Protein: CAWSFTSSGGAYNEQFF. The chain joins TRBV30 to TRBJ2-1, with 12 positions matching TRBD2. V was clipped by 2 bases and J by 2 bases; unmatched bases: 7. CDR3 length: 17 residues. Germline loops: CDR1 GTSNPN, CDR2 SVGIG (reference sequence).

The chain couples TRBV20-1 to TRBJ1-1; D is possibly TRBD1 (5 bases). This CDR3 region has 13 residues. Per germline, CDR1 DFQATT and CDR2 SNEGSKA (reference sequence). Trimming pared 0 bases from V and 5 bases from J, leaving 10 bases between. The CDR3 is CSARDGGETEAFF. The CDR3 coding sequence is TGCAGTGCTAGAGATGGAGGGGAGACTGAAGCTTTCTTT.